One sample yielded the 3 T cell receptor beta chains listed below, sequenced in a study of cytomegalovirus exposure and HLA in healthy donors (dated by TCRdb to 2016 to 2017). Library preparation used the immunoSEQ multiplex PCR assay. For the multiplex PCR, a mixture combining 60 forward primers for TCR Vbeta segments and 13 reverse primers for TCR Jbeta segments was used. Sourced from immuneACCESS, this table was stored by TCRdb with only in-frame sequences that have V and J called. A share of the clones is absent; for the studies checked, an unresolved V gene accounts for under half, and the remainder has no known explanation. For this sample the table gives around 150,000 clones, of which 60% to 80% were detected only once. The ten largest clones represent 1.3% to 1.5% of the sample. The sample was PBMCs. The receptors originated from a man in his 60s in good health and CMV-seronegative.

The chain has TRBV7-7 and TRBJ1-5, with D unresolved. Looked up from germline, CDR1 is SSHAT and CDR2 is FNYEAQ (reference sequence). The CDR3 has 14 amino acids. V lost 10 bases and J 3 bases, leaving 16 bases between the germline ends. CDR3 sequence reads: CATQEERNNQPQHF. The CDR3 DNA reads as TGTGCCACTCAGGAGGAGAGGAACAATCAGCCCCAGCATTTT.

The V gene is TRBV29-1, the J gene TRBJ2-7; weak D call: TRBD1 (8 bases). Trimming shortened V by 5 bases and J by 3 bases, and 23 bases separated the two germline ends. Germline CDR1 reads SQVTM; CDR2 reads ANQGSEA. This CDR3 has 16 residues. The DNA of the CDR3 is TGCAGCGTTACGGCAGGGGGCGGGGGTTACGGCTACGAGCAGTACTTC. Translation gives CSVTAGGGGYGYEQYF.

The chain links TRBV9 to TRBJ1-5, with 7 nucleotides matching TRBD1. Trimming took 8 bases from V and 2 from J; bases not matched to a gene: 7. Germline-derived CDR1 and CDR2 are SGDLS and YYNGEE. The CDR3 extends over 14 amino acids. CDR3 coding DNA: TGTGCCAGTTCGGGGACAGATGGCAATCAGCCCCAGCATTTT. Its translation is CASSGTDGNQPQHF.